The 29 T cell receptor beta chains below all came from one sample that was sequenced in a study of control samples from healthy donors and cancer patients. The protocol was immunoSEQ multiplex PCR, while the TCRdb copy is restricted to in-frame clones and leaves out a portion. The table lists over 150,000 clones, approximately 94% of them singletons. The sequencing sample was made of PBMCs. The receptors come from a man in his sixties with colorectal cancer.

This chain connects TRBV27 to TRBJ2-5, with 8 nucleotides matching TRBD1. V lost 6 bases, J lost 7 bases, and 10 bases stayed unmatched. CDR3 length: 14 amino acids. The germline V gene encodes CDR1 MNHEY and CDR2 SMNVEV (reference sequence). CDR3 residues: CASSQAGGRGTQYF. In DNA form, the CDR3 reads TGTGCCAGCAGCCAAGCAGGGGGCCGGGGGACCCAGTACTTC.

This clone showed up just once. The CDR3 DNA sequence: TGTGCCAGCAGTGAAGGGTTTGGATATGGCTACACCTTC. As protein: CASSEGFGYGYTF. The rearrangement uses TRBV6-1 and TRBJ1-2; no clear D. This CDR3 comprises 13 residues. The germline V gene has CDR1 MNHNS and CDR2 SASEGT. Trimming stripped 1 base from V and 5 bases from J, with 8 bases between.

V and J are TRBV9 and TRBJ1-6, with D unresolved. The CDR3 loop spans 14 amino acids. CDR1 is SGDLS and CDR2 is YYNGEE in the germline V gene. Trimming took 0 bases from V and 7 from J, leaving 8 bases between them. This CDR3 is CASSVAAENSPLHF. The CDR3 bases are TGTGCCAGCAGCGTAGCTGCCGAAAATTCACCCCTCCACTTT. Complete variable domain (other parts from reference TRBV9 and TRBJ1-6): DSGVTQTPKHLITATGQRVTLRCSPRSGDLSVYWYQQSLDQGLQFLIQYYNGEERAKGNILERFSAQQFPDLHSELNLSSLELGDSALYFCASSVAAENSPLHFGNGTRLTVT.

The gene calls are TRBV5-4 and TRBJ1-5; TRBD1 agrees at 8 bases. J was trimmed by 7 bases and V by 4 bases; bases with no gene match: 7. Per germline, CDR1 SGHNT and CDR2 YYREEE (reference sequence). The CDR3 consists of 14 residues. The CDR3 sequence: CASSLTGAGQPQHF. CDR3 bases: TGTGCCAGCAGCCTGACAGGGGCGGGCCAGCCCCAGCATTTT.

The CDR3 DNA sequence: TGTGCCAGCAGGGCTAACTATGGCTACACCTTC. Translating it yields CASRANYGYTF. The rearrangement links TRBV7-9 to TRBJ1-2, with D unresolved. The CDR3 has 11 amino acids. Trimming pared 6 bases from V and 0 bases from J, leaving 2 bases between. Germline V CDR1 and CDR2: SEHNR, FQNEAQ (reference sequence).

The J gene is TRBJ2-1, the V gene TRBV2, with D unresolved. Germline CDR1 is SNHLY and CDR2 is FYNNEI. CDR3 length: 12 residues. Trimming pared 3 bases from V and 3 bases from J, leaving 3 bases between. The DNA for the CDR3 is TGTGCCAGCAGTGACTACTACAATGAGCAGTTCTTC. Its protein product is CASSDYYNEQFF.

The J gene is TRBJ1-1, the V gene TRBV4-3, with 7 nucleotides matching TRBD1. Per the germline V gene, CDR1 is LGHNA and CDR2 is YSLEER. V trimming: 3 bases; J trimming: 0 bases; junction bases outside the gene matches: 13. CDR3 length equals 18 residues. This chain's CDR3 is CASSQRGTEESMNTEAFF. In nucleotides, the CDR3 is TGCGCCAGCAGCCAGAGGGGGACAGAAGAAAGTATGAACACTGAAGCTTTCTTT.

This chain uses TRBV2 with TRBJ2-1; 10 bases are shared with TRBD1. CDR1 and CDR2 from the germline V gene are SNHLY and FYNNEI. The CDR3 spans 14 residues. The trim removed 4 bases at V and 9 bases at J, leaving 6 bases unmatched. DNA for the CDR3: TGTGCCAGCAGTGTAAGACAGGGGGCTGTTGAGCAGTTCTTC. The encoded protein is CASSVRQGAVEQFF.

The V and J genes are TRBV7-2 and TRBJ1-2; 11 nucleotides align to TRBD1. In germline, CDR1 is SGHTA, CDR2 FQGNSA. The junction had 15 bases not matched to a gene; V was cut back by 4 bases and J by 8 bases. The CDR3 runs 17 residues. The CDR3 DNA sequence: TGTGCCAGCAGCTGGCAATCTGCCCGGACAGGGGGCGGGGGCTACACCTTC. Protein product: CASSWQSARTGGGGYTF.

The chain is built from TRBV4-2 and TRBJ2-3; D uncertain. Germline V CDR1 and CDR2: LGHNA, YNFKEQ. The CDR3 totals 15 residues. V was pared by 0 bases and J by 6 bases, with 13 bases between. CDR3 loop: CASSQELVKPDTQYF. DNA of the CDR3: TGTGCCAGCAGCCAAGAGTTGGTAAAGCCCGATACGCAGTATTTT.

CDR3 residues: CASSFDRGNEQFF. CDR3 DNA: TGTGCCAGCAGCTTCGACAGGGGTAATGAGCAGTTCTTC. The J gene is TRBJ2-1, the V gene TRBV5-4, with 8 bases lining up with TRBD1. Losses at the gene ends were 2 bases for V and 7 bases for J; bases not matched to a gene: 2. CDR1 is SGHNT, CDR2 YYREEE, per germline (reference sequence). This CDR3 has 13 residues.

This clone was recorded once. In DNA form, the CDR3 reads TGTGCCAGCAGTTTCTTCTCTGGAAACACCATATATTTT. This sequence encodes CASSFFSGNTIYF. The rearrangement links TRBV6-2 or TRBV6-3 to TRBJ1-3; no reliable D call. Trimming removed 4 bases from V and 0 bases from J, with 4 bases in between. This CDR3 has 13 residues. Germline V gene sequence: CDR1 MNHEY, CDR2 SVGEGT.

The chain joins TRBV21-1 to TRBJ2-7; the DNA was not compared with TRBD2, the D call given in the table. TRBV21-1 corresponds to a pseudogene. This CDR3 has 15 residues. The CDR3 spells CASLRGVGGNYEQYF. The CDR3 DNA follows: TGTGCCAGCCTCCGTGGGGTCGGAGGAAACTACGAGCAGTACTTC.

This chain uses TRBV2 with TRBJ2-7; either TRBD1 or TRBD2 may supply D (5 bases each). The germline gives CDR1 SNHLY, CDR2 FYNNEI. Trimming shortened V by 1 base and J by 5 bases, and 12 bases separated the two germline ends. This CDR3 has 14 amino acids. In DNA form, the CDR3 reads TGTGCCAGCAGTGAAGGGACTTCCAGGGACGAGCAGTACTTC. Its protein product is CASSEGTSRDEQYF.

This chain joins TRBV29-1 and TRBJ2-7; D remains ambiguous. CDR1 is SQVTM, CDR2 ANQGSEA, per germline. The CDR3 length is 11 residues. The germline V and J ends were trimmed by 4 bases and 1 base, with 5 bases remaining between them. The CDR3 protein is CSVGPSYEQYF. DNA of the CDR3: TGCAGCGTTGGGCCTTCCTACGAGCAGTACTTC.

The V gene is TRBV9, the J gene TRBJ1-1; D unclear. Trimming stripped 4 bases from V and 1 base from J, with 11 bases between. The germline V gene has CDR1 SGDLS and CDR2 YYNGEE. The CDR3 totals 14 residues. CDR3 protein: CASSLTQRNTEAFF. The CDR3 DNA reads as TGTGCCAGCAGCCTTACCCAACGGAACACTGAAGCTTTCTTT.

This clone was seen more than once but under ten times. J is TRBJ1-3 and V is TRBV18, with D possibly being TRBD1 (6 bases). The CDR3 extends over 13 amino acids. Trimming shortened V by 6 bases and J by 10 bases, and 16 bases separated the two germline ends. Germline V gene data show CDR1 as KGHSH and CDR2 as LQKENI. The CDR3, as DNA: TGTGCCAGCTCCCGGGCACAGGGTGAGACCATATATTTT. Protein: CASSRAQGETIYF.

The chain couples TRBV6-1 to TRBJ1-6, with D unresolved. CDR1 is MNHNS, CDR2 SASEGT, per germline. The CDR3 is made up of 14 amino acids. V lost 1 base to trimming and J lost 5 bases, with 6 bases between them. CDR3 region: CASSEGSHNSPLHF. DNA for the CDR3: TGTGCCAGCAGTGAAGGTTCCCATAATTCACCCCTCCACTTT.

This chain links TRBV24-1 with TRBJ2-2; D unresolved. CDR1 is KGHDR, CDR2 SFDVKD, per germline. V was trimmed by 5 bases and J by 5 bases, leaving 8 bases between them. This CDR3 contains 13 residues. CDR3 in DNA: TGTGCCACCAGTGTCCCGCTGACCGGGGAGCTGTTTTTT. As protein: CATSVPLTGELFF.

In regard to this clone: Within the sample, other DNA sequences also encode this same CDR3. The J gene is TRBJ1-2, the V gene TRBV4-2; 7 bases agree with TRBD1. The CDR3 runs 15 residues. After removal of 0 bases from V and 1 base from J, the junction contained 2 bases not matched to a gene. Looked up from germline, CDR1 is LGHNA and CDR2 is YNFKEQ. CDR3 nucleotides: TGTGCCAGCAGCCAAGAGAGGGGGCTTAACTATGGCTACACCTTC. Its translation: CASSQERGLNYGYTF.

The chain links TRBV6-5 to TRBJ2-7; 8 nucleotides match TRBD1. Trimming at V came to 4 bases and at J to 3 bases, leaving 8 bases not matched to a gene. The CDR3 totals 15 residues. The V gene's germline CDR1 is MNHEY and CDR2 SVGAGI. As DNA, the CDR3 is TGTGCCAGCAGTTTATCCCCCGGACAGGGCTACGAGCAGTACTTC. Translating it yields CASSLSPGQGYEQYF.

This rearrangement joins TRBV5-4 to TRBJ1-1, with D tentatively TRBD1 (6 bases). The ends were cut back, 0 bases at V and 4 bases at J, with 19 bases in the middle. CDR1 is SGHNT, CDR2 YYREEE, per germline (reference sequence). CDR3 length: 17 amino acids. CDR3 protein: CASSLGGARGLGTEAFF. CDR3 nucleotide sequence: TGTGCCAGCAGCTTGGGTGGGGCCAGGGGCCTCGGCACTGAAGCTTTCTTT.

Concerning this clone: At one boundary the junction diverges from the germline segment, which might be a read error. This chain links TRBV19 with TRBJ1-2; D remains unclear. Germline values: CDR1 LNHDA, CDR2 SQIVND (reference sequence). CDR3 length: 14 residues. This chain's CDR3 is CVSTTTSWNYGYTF. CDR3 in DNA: TGTGTCAGTACCACTACGAGTTGGAACTATGGCTACACCTTC.

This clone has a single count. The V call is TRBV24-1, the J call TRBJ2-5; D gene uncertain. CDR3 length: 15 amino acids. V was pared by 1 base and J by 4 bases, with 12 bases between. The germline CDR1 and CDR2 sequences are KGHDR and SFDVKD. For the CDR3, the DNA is TGTGCCACCAGTGATTTAGGGCCCGAACGAGAGACCCAGTACTTC. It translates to CATSDLGPERETQYF.

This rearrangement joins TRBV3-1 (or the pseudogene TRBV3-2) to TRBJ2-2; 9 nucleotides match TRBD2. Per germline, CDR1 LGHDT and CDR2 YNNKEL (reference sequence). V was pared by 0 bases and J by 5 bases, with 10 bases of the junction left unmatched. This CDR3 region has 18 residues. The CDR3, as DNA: TGTGCCAGCAGCCAAGATCTGAGGCTAGCGGGGTCTACCGGGGAGCTGTTTTTT. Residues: CASSQDLRLAGSTGELFF.

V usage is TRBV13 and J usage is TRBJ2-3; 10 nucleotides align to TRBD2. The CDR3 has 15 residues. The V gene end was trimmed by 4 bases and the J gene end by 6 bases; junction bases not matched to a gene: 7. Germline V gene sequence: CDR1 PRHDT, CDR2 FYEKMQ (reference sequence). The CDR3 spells CASSSLAGAGDTQYF. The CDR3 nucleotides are TGTGCCAGCAGCTCGCTAGCGGGGGCTGGGGATACGCAGTATTTT.

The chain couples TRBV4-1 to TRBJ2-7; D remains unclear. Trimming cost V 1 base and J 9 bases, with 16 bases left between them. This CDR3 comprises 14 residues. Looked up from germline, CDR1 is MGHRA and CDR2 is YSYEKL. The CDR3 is CASSQVSSFPRQYF. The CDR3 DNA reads TGCGCCAGCAGCCAAGTATCTAGTTTCCCACGGCAGTACTTC.

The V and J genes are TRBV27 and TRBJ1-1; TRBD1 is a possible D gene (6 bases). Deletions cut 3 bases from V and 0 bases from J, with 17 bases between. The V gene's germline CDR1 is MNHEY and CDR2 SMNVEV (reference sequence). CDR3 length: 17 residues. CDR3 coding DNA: TGTGCCAGCAGTTTCGGACAGCCTAAGCTCATGAACACTGAAGCTTTCTTT. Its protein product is CASSFGQPKLMNTEAFF.

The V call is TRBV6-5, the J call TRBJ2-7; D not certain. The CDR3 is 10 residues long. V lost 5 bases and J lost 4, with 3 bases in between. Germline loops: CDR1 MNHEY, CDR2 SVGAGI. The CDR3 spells CASSQYEQYF. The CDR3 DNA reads TGTGCCAGCAGTCAATACGAGCAGTACTTC.